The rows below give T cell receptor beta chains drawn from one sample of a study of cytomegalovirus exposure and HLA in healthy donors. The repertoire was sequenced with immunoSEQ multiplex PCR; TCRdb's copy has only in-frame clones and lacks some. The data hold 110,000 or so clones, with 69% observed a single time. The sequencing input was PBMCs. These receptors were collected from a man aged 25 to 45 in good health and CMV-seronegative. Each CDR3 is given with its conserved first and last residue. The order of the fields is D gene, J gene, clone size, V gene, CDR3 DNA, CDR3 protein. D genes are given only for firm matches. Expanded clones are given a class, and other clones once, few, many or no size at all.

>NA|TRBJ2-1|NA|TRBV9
TGTGCCAGCAGCGTAGATGAGACTTCCCCCCCGGAGCAGTTCTTC
CASSVDETSPPEQFF
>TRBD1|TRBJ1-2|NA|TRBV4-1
TGCGCCAGCAGCCAAGAGCGCAGGGGGCGCGACTATGGCTACACCTTC
CASSQERRGRDYGYTF
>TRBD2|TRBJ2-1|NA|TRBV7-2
TGTGCCAGCAGCCCCCGGACTAGCGGGTACAATGAGCAGTTCTTC
CASSPRTSGYNEQFF
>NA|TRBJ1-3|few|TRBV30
TGTGCCTGGAGTGACGGGGGACTCTCTGGAAACACCATATATTTT
CAWSDGGLSGNTIYF
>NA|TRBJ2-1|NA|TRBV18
TGTGCCAGCTCTCAAAGACAGAGCTCCTACAATGAGCAGTTCTTC
CASSQRQSSYNEQFF
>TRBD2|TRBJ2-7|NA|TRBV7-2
TGTGCCAGCAGCATAGAGGGACTAGGGACCTACGAGCAGTACTTC
CASSIEGLGTYEQYF
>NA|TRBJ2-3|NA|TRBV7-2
TGTGCCAGCAGCTTAGTCTGGACATACACAGATACGCAGTATTTT
CASSLVWTYTDTQYF
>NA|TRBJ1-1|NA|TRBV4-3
TGCGCCAGCAGCCCCCAGGGAGGTTATGGATTCGAGAAGGCTTTCTTT
CASSPQGGYGFEKAFF
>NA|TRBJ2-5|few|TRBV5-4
TGTGCCAGCACCGGACCGGAGGGACAGACGAGAGAGACCCAGTACTTC
CASTGPEGQTRETQYF
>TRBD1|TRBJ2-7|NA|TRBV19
TGTGCCAGTAGTATAGAGGGACAGCATCCCTACGAGCAGTACTTC
CASSIEGQHPYEQYF
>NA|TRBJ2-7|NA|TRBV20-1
TGCAGTGCCCCCATAGCCTACGAGCAGTACTTC
CSAPIAYEQYF
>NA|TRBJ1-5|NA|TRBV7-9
TGTGCCAGCAGTTTAGGTACGGACTGGACTAGCAATCAGCCCCAGCATTTT
CASSLGTDWTSNQPQHF
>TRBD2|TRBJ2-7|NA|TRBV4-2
TGTGCCAGCAGCCAAGTCGGCCCCCCAAAGCGGGAGGACTTAAAAGTCTACGAGCAGTACTTC
CASSQVGPPKREDLKVYEQYF
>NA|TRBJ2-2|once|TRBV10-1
TGCGCCAGCAGTGAGTCTGTCCGCAGTTCCGGGGAGCTGTTTTTT
CASSESVRSSGELFF
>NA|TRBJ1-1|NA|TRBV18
TGTGCCAGCTCACCAAGGCAGGGTGGGGCACTGAACACTGAAGCTTTCTTT
CASSPRQGGALNTEAFF
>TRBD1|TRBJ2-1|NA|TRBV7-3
TGTGCCAGCAGCAGGGGACAGGTAATCAATGAGCAGTTCTTC
CASSRGQVINEQFF
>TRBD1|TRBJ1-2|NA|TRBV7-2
TGTGCCAGCAGCTTGGGGACAGCTTATGGCTACACCTTC
CASSLGTAYGYTF
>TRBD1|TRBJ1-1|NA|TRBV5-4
TGTGCCAGCAGCTTCTACAGGGGCAACATGAACACTGAAGCTTTCTTT
CASSFYRGNMNTEAFF
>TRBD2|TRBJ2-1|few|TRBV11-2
TGTGCCAGCAGCTTAGTCAGCGGGGGGGATTCCTACAATGAGCAGTTCTTC
CASSLVSGGDSYNEQFF
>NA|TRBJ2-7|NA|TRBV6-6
TGTGCCAGCAGTTACTCATCACCGGGGGAGCAGTACTTC
CASSYSSPGEQYF
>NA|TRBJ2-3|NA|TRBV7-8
TGTGCCAGCAGCTCCCAAAGACAGAGCACAGATACGCAGTATTTT
CASSSQRQSTDTQYF
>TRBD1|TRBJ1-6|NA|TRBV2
TGTGCCAGCAGGAGGACAGGGCGACGCTCCTATAATTCACCCCTCCACTTT
CASRRTGRRSYNSPLHF
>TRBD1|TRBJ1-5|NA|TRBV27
TGTGCCAGCAGTTTACGCGGGACAGGGGGGGGATGGCCCCAGCATTTT
CASSLRGTGGGWPQHF
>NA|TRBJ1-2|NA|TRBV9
TGTGCCAGCAGCCCTAGCCGGAACTATGGCTACACCTTC
CASSPSRNYGYTF
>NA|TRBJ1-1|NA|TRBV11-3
TGTGCCAGCAGCCCGGGACAGAACACTGAAGCTTTCTTT
CASSPGQNTEAFF
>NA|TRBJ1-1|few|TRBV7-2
TGTGCCAGCAGCCATGGACTGACCGCTGAAGCTTTCTTT
CASSHGLTAEAFF
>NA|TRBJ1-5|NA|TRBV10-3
TGTGCCATCAGTGAGTTTCGGAATAGCAATCAGCCCCAGCACTTT
CAISEFRNSNQPQHF
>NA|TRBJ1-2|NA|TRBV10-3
TGTGCCATCAGTGAATCGGGTCCCAATCTCTCCACCTTC
CAISESGPNLSTF
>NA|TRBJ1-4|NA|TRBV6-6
TGTGCCAGCAGCCCCAGAGGGGGTGGTGACGGGGAAAAACTGTTTTTT
CASSPRGGGDGEKLFF
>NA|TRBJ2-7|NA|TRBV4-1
TGCGCCAGCAGTCCGACACTCTCCTACGAGCAGTACTTC
CASSPTLSYEQYF
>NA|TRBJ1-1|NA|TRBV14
TGTGCCAGCAGCAAAGACCTCAGGGTAACTGAAGCTTTCTTT
CASSKDLRVTEAFF
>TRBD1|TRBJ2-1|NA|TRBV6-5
TGTGCCAGCAGCCTCGACAGGGGCTCCTACAATGAGCAGTTCTTC
CASSLDRGSYNEQFF
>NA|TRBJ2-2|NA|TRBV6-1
TGTGCCAGCAGTGTTGGCATGGGGCGAACGAACACCGGGGAGCTGTTTTTT
CASSVGMGRTNTGELFF
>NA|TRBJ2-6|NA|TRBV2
TGTGCCAGCATGGGCAGGGTCTTTTCTAGTGGGGCCAACGTCCTGACTTTC
CASMGRVFSSGANVLTF
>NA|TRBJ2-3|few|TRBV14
TGTGCCAGCAGCCAAGTCCAGGGCGCAGATACGCAGTATTTT
CASSQVQGADTQYF
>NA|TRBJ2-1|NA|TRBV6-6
TGTGCCAGCAAGAGGTCCGTGCTTGTCGACAATGAGCAGTTCTTC
CASKRSVLVDNEQFF
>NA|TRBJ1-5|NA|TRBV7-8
TGTGCCAGCAGCCACAGGAATCAGCCCCAGCATTTT
CASSHRNQPQHF
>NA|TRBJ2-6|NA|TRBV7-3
TGTGCCAGCAGCTCAACGGCCTCTGGGGCCAACGTCCTGACTTTC
CASSSTASGANVLTF
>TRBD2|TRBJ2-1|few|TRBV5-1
TGCGCCAGCAGCTCGGCGGTTAGCGGGATTGGGAATGAGCAGTTCTTC
CASSSAVSGIGNEQFF
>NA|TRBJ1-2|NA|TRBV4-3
TGCGCCAGCAGCCAAGTAAGGGGGGACTATGGCCACACCTTC
CASSQVRGDYGHTF
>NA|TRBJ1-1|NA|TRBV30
TGTGCCTGGAGTGTAGTGAACAGGATGAACACTGAAGCTTTCTTT
CAWSVVNRMNTEAFF
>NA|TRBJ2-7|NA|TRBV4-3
TGCGCCAGCAGCCGTTCCGGACAGCCACCGGTAGGCGAGCAGTACTTC
CASSRSGQPPVGEQYF
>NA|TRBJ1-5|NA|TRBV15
TGTGCCACCAGCAGAGACCTTAACAATCAGCCCCAGCATTTT
CATSRDLNNQPQHF
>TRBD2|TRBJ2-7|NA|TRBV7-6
TGTGCCAGCAGCCAAAGGACTAGCGGAGCCTCCTACGAGCAGTACTTC
CASSQRTSGASYEQYF
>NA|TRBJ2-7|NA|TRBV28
TGTGCCAGCAGTCGAGGACGGGGGAAGTCTGTCGAGCAGTACTTC
CASSRGRGKSVEQYF
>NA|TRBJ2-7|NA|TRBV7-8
TGTGCCAGCAGCGTGAGTCGCGACTCCTACGAGCAGTACTTC
CASSVSRDSYEQYF
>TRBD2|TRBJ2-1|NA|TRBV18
TGTGCCAGCTCACCACTAGCGGGAACAAACAATGAGCAGTTCTTC
CASSPLAGTNNEQFF
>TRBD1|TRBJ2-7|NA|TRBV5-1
TGCGCCAGCAGCTTACAGGGGAACGACTACGAGCAGTACTTC
CASSLQGNDYEQYF
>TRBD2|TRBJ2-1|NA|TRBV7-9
TGTGCCAGCAGCTTCATCCTAGCGGGGGGATACAATGAGCAGTTCTTC
CASSFILAGGYNEQFF
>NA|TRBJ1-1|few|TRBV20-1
TGCAGTGCTAGAACAGGGCCCGAAGCTTTCTTT
CSARTGPEAFF
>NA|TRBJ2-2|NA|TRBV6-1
TGTGCCAGCAGGATGACATACGCGAACACCGGGGAGCTGTTTTTT
CASRMTYANTGELFF
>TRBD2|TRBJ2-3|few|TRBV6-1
TGTGCCAGCAGTGCCCCAGCGGGAACTAGCACAGATACGCAGTATTTT
CASSAPAGTSTDTQYF
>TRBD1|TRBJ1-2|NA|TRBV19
TGTGCCAGTAGACGACAGGGGGCGGTATCTGTATACACCTTC
CASRRQGAVSVYTF
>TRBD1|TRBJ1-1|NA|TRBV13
TGTGCCAGCAGCCAACCGACAGGGGGTATCACTGAAGCTTTCTTT
CASSQPTGGITEAFF